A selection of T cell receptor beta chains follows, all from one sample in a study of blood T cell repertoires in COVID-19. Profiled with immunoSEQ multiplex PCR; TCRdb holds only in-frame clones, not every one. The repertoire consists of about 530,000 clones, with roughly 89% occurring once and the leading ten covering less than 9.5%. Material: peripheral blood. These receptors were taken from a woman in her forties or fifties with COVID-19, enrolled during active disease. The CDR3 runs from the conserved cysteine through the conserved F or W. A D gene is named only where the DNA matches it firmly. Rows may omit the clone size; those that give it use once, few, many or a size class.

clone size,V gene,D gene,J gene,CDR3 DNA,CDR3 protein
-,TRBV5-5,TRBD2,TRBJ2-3,TGTGCCAGCAACCTCCGGGGGGGCGAACACACAGATACGCAGTATTTT,CASNLRGGEHTDTQYF
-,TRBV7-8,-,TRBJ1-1,TGTGCCAGCAGCACCGAGCGAAGCACTGAAGCTTTCTTT,CASSTERSTEAFF
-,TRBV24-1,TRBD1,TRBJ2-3,TGTGCCACCAGTCCCAGGGGGCGCTGGGCAGATACGCAGTATTTT,CATSPRGRWADTQYF
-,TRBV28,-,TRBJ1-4,TGTGCCAGCACCTCTTGGAGGTGGCTGTTTTTT,CASTSWRWLFF
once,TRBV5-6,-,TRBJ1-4,TGTGCCAGCAGCCGACGCGGGGGCGGTAATGAAAAACTGTTTTTT,CASSRRGGGNEKLFF
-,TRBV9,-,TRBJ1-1,TGTGCCAGCAGCGTGTCCGGAGGGGAGGGGGAAGCTTTCTTT,CASSVSGGEGEAFF
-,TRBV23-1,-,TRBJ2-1,TGCGCCAGCAGTCAATCCAAGGACTCCATTTACAATGAGCAGTTCTTC,CASSQSKDSIYNEQFF
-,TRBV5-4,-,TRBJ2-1,TGTGCCAGCAGCTCGCTCGACTACTACAATGAGCAGTTCTTC,CASSSLDYYNEQFF
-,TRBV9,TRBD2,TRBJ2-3,TGTGCCAGCAGCGTAGAGGCTAGCGGGGGCCGCACAGATACGCAGTATTTT,CASSVEASGGRTDTQYF
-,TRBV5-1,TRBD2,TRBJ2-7,TGCGCCAGCAGCGCACTAGCGGGGAGAACCTACGAGCAGTACTTC,CASSALAGRTYEQYF
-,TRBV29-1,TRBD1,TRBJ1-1,TGCAGGGGACAGAGGAACACTGAAGCTTTCTTT,CRGQRNTEAFF
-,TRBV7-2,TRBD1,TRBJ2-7,TGTGCCAGCAGCCAACACCCCGGGACAGTCGCCTACGAGCAGTACTTC,CASSQHPGTVAYEQYF
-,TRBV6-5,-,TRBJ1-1,TGTGCCAGCAAAATCACAGTGAACACTGAAGCTTTCTTT,CASKITVNTEAFF
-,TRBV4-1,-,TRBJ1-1,TGCGCCAGCAGCCAGGACAAAATGAACACTGAAGCTTTCTTT,CASSQDKMNTEAFF
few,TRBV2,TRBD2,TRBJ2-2,TGTGCCAGCACCCGCGGGGGGACCGGGGAGCTGTTTTTT,CASTRGGTGELFF
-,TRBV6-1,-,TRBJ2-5,TGTGCCAGCAGTGAACGGGTGGCCACCTTCAGAGGGGAGACCCAGTACTTC,CASSERVATFRGETQYF
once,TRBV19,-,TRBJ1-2,TGTGCCAGTAGCAACAGCCGTACATATGGCTACACCTTC,CASSNSRTYGYTF